The 24 T cell receptor beta chains given below trace back to one sample, sequenced in a study of blood T cell repertoires in COVID-19. Generated by immunoSEQ multiplex PCR, the TCRdb table keeps only in-frame clones and is missing some. The data hold 150,000 to 200,000 clones, with just over 90% observed a single time. Sample: peripheral blood. These receptors came from a woman in her sixties or seventies with COVID-19, enrolled during active disease.

The V and J genes are TRBV6-5 and TRBJ1-2; 9 nucleotides align to TRBD1. CDR3 length: 12 amino acids. The junction had 4 bases not matched to a gene; V was cut back by 6 bases and J by 8 bases. Germline V lookup: CDR1 MNHEY, CDR2 SVGAGI. CDR3 amino acids: CASRGTGRGYTF. In DNA form, the CDR3 reads TGTGCCAGCAGGGGGACAGGGAGGGGCTACACCTTC.

The chain couples TRBV7-8 to TRBJ1-6; tentative D call: TRBD1 (6 bases). The CDR3 is 17 residues long. V was pared by 3 bases and J by 0 bases, with 12 bases between. Looked up from germline, CDR1 is SGHVS and CDR2 is FQNEAQ. Here the CDR3 reads CASSFGGHSSYNSPLHF. Here the CDR3 DNA reads TGTGCCAGCAGCTTTGGGGGACATTCCTCCTATAATTCACCCCTCCACTTT.

The chain is built from TRBV7-3 and TRBJ1-1; D call uncertain. Germline CDR1 is SGHTA and CDR2 is FQGTGA. The CDR3 sequence is 13 residues long. V lost 5 bases to trimming and J lost 3 bases, with 10 bases between them. The CDR3 protein is CASSVIVDTEAFF. CDR3 bases: TGTGCCAGCAGCGTAATAGTGGACACTGAAGCTTTCTTT.

The rearrangement links TRBV9 to TRBJ2-2; 7 nucleotides align to TRBD1. Germline trimming cut 0 bases from V and 8 bases from J; bases unmatched to any gene: 7. Germline loops: CDR1 SGDLS, CDR2 YYNGEE. The CDR3 sequence is 15 residues long. CDR3 protein: CASSVDRQGAGELFF. CDR3 DNA sequence: TGTGCCAGCAGCGTAGACCGACAGGGAGCGGGGGAGCTGTTTTTT.

This clone was picked up one time. The chain recombines TRBV6-2 or TRBV6-3 with TRBJ2-7, with D maybe TRBD1 (6 bases). In germline, CDR1 is MNHEY, CDR2 SVGEGT. V shed 2 bases and J shed 6 bases, with 14 bases lying between them. This CDR3 is 14 amino acids long. CDR3 bases: TGTGCCAGCAGTTACGCCAACAGGGATGGCGAGCAGTACTTC. Protein sequence: CASSYANRDGEQYF.

The chain has TRBV29-1 and TRBJ1-1, with D perhaps matching TRBD1 (6 bases). The CDR3 loop spans 14 amino acids. Germline V gene sequence: CDR1 SQVTM, CDR2 ANQGSEA. Trimming removed 3 bases from V and 1 base from J, with 12 bases in between. In DNA, the CDR3 is TGCAGCGTTGATAAGGGGGTCGGGAACACTGAAGCTTTCTTT. This encodes CSVDKGVGNTEAFF.

This chain joins TRBV27 and TRBJ1-5; D not resolved. The germline gives CDR1 MNHEY, CDR2 SMNVEV (reference sequence). V was shortened by 0 bases and J by 3 bases, with 9 bases between the two germline ends. The CDR3 loop spans 15 amino acids. The CDR3 spells CASSLSGDTNQPQHF. The DNA for the CDR3 is TGTGCCAGCAGTTTATCTGGTGACACCAATCAGCCCCAGCATTTT.

This chain uses TRBV7-8 with TRBJ2-7, with TRBD1 identical over 8 bases. J was trimmed by 6 bases and V by 4 bases; bases with no gene match: 11. This CDR3 is 15 amino acids long. Germline-derived CDR1 and CDR2 are SGHVS and FQNEAQ. This CDR3 reads CASSYQWQGAIEQYF. In DNA form, the CDR3 reads TGTGCCAGCAGCTACCAATGGCAGGGGGCGATCGAGCAGTACTTC. The full variable domain, with the rest looked up from reference TRBV7-8 and TRBJ2-7, is GAGVSQSPRYKVAKRGQDVALRCDPISGHVSLFWYQQALGQGPEFLTYFQNEAQLDKSGLPSDRFFAERPEGSVSTLKIQRTQQEDSAVYLCASSYQWQGAIEQYFGPGTRLTVT.

This sequence joins TRBV19 and TRBJ1-3; D unclear. V was cut by 4 bases and J by 0 bases, with 10 bases left in between. This CDR3 region has 15 residues. The germline V gene has CDR1 LNHDA and CDR2 SQIVND (reference sequence). DNA of the CDR3: TGTGCCAGTAGTAGTCAGGTCGCCTCTGGAAACACCATATATTTT. It yields the protein CASSSQVASGNTIYF.

The V call is TRBV15, the J call TRBJ2-5, with 9 positions matching TRBD2. J was trimmed by 7 bases and V by 0 bases; bases with no gene match: 18. This CDR3 has 19 residues. Germline V lookup: CDR1 LNHNV, CDR2 YYDKDF (reference sequence). For the CDR3, the DNA is TGTGCCACCAGCAGAGATAATTCTCTAGCGGGGTTGTCCGAGGGGACCCAGTACTTC. It codes for CATSRDNSLAGLSEGTQYF.

The chain is built from TRBV27 and TRBJ2-7; 7 bases line up with TRBD1. V gave up 4 bases and J gave up 4 bases; unmatched junction bases: 4. There are 13 residues in the CDR3. CDR1 and CDR2 from the germline V gene are MNHEY and SMNVEV (reference sequence). CDR3 DNA sequence: TGTGCCAGCAGTTGGGACAGCACGTACGAGCAGTACTTC. Protein product: CASSWDSTYEQYF.

The chain is built from TRBV27 and TRBJ1-1; D remains unclear. The CDR3 is 12 amino acids. V lost 4 bases and J 2 bases, leaving 5 bases between the germline ends. The germline CDR1 and CDR2 sequences are MNHEY and SMNVEV (reference sequence). The CDR3: CASSSVNTEAFF. The CDR3 DNA reads TGTGCCAGCAGTTCAGTCAACACTGAAGCTTTCTTT.

The chain joins TRBV5-1 to TRBJ2-1, with D possibly being TRBD1 (6 bases). The CDR3 sequence is 13 residues long. Between the trimmed V and J ends, which lost 3 bases and 4 bases, there was a span of 8 bases. The germline gives CDR1 SGHRS, CDR2 YFSETQ. The CDR3 region has the DNA TGCGCCAGCAGCTCCGGACAGTACAATGAGCAGTTCTTC. Amino acids: CASSSGQYNEQFF.

The genes are TRBV19 and TRBJ2-3; TRBD2 might be the D (6 bases). CDR3 length: 14 amino acids. Trimming left V 3 bases short and J 6 bases short, with 13 bases between. The germline V gene encodes CDR1 LNHDA and CDR2 SQIVND (reference sequence). The CDR3 here is CASSMIGGTDTQYF. The DNA of the CDR3 is TGTGCCAGTAGTATGATCGGTGGGACTGATACGCAGTATTTT. Based on the CDR3 plus reference TRBV19 and TRBJ2-3, the full variable domain is DGGITQSPKYLFRKEGQNVTLSCEQNLNHDAMYWYRQDPGQGLRLIYYSQIVNDFQKGDIAEGYSVSREKKESFPLTVTSAQKNPTAFYLCASSMIGGTDTQYFGPGTRLTVL.

This clone was counted once. The gene calls are TRBV15 and TRBJ1-2; D is uncertain. The germline V gene encodes CDR1 LNHNV and CDR2 YYDKDF (reference sequence). The CDR3 runs to 13 residues. Trimming shortened V by 0 bases and J by 4 bases, and 6 bases separated the two germline ends. The CDR3 bases are TGTGCCACCAGCAGAGAGCGGGGCTATGGCTACACCTTC. Translating it yields CATSRERGYGYTF. Drawing the rest from reference TRBV15 and TRBJ1-2, the complete variable domain is DAMVIQNPRYQVTQFGKPVTLSCSQTLNHNVMYWYQQKSSQAPKLLFHYYDKDFNNEADTPDNFQSRRPNTSFCFLDIRSPGLGDTAMYLCATSRERGYGYTFGSGTRLTVV.

The chain uses TRBV19 and TRBJ1-5; 7 bases are a match to TRBD1. CDR3 length equals 14 residues. CDR1 and CDR2 from the germline V gene are LNHDA and SQIVND (reference sequence). Trimming cost V 4 bases and J 6 bases; bases outside gene matches: 6. CDR3 DNA sequence: TGTGCCAGTAGTACCGGGACAGCCGGTCAGCCCCAGCATTTT. Translated, it gives CASSTGTAGQPQHF. The full variable domain, completed using reference TRBV19 and TRBJ1-5, is DGGITQSPKYLFRKEGQNVTLSCEQNLNHDAMYWYRQDPGQGLRLIYYSQIVNDFQKGDIAEGYSVSREKKESFPLTVTSAQKNPTAFYLCASSTGTAGQPQHFGDGTRLSIL.

The chain carries TRBV18 and TRBJ2-1, with 8 bases that match TRBD2. The V segment lost 5 bases and the J segment 5 bases; nucleotides outside the gene matches: 11. The CDR3 is 16 residues long. Germline V gene sequence: CDR1 KGHSH, CDR2 LQKENI. CDR3 amino acids: CASSASSGGPHNEQFF. In nucleotides, the CDR3 is TGTGCCAGCTCAGCTTCCTCGGGGGGGCCACACAATGAGCAGTTCTTC.

The chain links TRBV7-2 to TRBJ2-7; D remains ambiguous. The CDR3 has 12 amino acids. In germline, CDR1 is SGHTA, CDR2 FQGNSA. Trimming took off 5 bases at V and 0 bases at J, with 5 bases between the two ends. This CDR3 is CASSPLSYEQYF. CDR3 coding DNA: TGTGCCAGCAGCCCCCTCTCCTACGAGCAGTACTTC.

This chain connects TRBV10-1 to TRBJ1-2; D not resolved. The germline CDR1 and CDR2 sequences are WNHNN and SYGVQD (reference sequence). This CDR3 region has 14 residues. V gave up 2 bases and J gave up 3 bases, with 10 bases separating them. The CDR3, as DNA: TGCGCCAGCAGTGAGATCCCCCCCTACTATGGCTACACCTTC. This translates into CASSEIPPYYGYTF.

The chain has TRBV7-2 and TRBJ2-1, with TRBD1 identical over 8 bases. Trimming cost V 4 bases and J 5 bases; bases outside gene matches: 7. In germline, CDR1 is SGHTA, CDR2 FQGNSA. This CDR3 is built from 15 residues. The CDR3 coding sequence is TGTGCCAGCAGCTCCAGCAGGGGGCGAAACAATGAGCAGTTCTTC. Encoded protein: CASSSSRGRNNEQFF.

DNA of the CDR3: TGTGCCAGCAGCGTATTCGGGGGGGCTGGAGATACGCAGTATTTT. This encodes CASSVFGGAGDTQYF. The V and J genes are TRBV9 and TRBJ2-3; 8 nucleotides align to TRBD2. CDR3 length: 15 residues. Germline values: CDR1 SGDLS, CDR2 YYNGEE. The ends lost 1 base at V and 5 bases at J; junction bases unmatched: 6.

This clone was observed once. The chain recombines TRBV7-2 with TRBJ2-5; 12 bases fit TRBD2. Germline V CDR1 and CDR2: SGHTA, FQGNSA. V lost 2 bases and J lost 2; bases outside the gene matches: 3. The CDR3 runs to 16 residues. The CDR3 reads CASSLKTSGGQETQYF. In DNA, the CDR3 is TGTGCCAGCAGCTTAAAAACTAGCGGGGGGCAAGAGACCCAGTACTTC. The whole variable domain, remainder taken from reference TRBV7-2 and TRBJ2-5, is GAGVSQSPSNKVTEKGKDVELRCDPISGHTALYWYRQSLGQGLEFLIYFQGNSAPDKSGLPSDRFSAERTGGSVSTLTIQRTQQEDSAVYLCASSLKTSGGQETQYFGPGTRLLVL.

For this clone: Sequence at one end of the junction differs from germline and may be a read error. The chain joins TRBV6-2 or TRBV6-3 to TRBJ1-2; 7 positions agree with TRBD1. From germline, CDR1 is MNHEY and CDR2 SVGEGT. CDR3 length: 12 residues. The CDR3 loop reads CASSTGTAPIHF. The CDR3 nucleotides are TGTGCCAGCAGCACCGGGACAGCTCCTATCCACTTC.

The chain carries TRBV2 and TRBJ1-2; perhaps TRBD1 as D (5 bases). The V end lost 1 base, the J end lost 2 bases, and 14 bases lay between the germline ends. Germline CDR1 SNHLY, CDR2 FYNNEI. CDR3 size: 16 residues. Here the CDR3 reads CASSEDPGPENYGYTF. The DNA for the CDR3 is TGTGCCAGCAGTGAAGACCCAGGGCCAGAGAACTATGGCTACACCTTC. Drawing the rest from reference TRBV2 and TRBJ1-2, the complete variable domain is EPEVTQTPSHQVTQMGQEVILRCVPISNHLYFYWYRQILGQKVEFLVSFYNNEISEKSEIFDDQFSVERPDGSNFTLKIRSTKLEDSAMYFCASSEDPGPENYGYTFGSGTRLTVV.